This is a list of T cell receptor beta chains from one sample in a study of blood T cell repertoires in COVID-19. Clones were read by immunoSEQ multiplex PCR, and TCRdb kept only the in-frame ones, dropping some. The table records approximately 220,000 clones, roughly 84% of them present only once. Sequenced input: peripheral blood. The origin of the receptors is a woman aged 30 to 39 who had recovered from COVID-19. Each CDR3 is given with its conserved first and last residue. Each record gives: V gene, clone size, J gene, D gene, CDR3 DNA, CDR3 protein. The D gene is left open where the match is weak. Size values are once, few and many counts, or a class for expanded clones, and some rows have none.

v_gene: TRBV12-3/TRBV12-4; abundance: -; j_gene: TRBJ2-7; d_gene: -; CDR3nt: TGTGCCAGCAGCCTAGCCTCCTACGAGCAGTACTTC; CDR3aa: CASSLASYEQYF
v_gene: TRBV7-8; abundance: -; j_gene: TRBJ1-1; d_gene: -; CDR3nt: TGTGCCAGCAGCTCCTTCAGGGGGAACACTGAAGCTTTCTTT; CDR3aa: CASSSFRGNTEAFF
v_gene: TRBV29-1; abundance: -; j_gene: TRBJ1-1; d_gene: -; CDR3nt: TGCAGCGTGGCGACAAGGTGGAAGGAAGCTTTCTTT; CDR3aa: CSVATRWKEAFF
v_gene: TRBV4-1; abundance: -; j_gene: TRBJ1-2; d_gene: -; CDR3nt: TGCGCCAGCAGCCAAGATCCTACGACACGGCACACCTTC; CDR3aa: CASSQDPTTRHTF
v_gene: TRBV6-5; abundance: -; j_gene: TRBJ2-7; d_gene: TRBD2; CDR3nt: TGTGCCAGCAGTTACCTAACGGGAGGAGACGAGCAGTACTTC; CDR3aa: CASSYLTGGDEQYF
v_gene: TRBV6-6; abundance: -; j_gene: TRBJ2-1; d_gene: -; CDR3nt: TGTGCCAGCTGGGCTGTTCGGGGGGAGCAGTTCTTC; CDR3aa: CASWAVRGEQFF
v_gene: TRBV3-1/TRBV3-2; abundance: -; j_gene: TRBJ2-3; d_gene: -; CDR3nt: TGTGCCAGCAGCCAAGATCCGAGTGGGAGCTTGAATACGCAGTATTTT; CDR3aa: CASSQDPSGSLNTQYF
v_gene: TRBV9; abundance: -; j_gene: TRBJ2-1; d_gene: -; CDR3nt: TGTGCCAGCAGCGACTACTACAATGAGCAGTTCTTC; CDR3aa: CASSDYYNEQFF
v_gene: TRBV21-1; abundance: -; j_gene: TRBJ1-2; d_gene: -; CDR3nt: TGTGCCAGCAGCAAAGAGGCGGGGGACAGGGAGATTAATGGCTACACCTTC; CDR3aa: CASSKEAGDREINGYTF
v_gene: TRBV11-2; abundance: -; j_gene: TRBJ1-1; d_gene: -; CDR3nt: TGTGCCAGCAGCGTTTCTATGAACACTGAAGCTTTCTTT; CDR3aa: CASSVSMNTEAFF
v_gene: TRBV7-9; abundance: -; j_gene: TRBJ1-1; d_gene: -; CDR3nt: TGTGCCAGCAGCTCGCAGATGAACACTGAAGCTTTCTTT; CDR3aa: CASSSQMNTEAFF
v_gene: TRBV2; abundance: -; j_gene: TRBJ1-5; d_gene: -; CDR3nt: TGTGCCAGCAGTGGGGGGCGGAATAGCAATCAGCCCCAGCATTTT; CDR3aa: CASSGGRNSNQPQHF
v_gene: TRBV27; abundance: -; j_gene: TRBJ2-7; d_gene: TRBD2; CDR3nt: TGTGCCAGCAGCCCAACGGGAGGGTGGAACGAGCAGTACTTC; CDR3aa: CASSPTGGWNEQYF
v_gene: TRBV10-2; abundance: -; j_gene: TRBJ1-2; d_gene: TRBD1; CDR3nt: TGCGCCAGCAGACTACCGGGACAGGGACTCTATGGCTACACCTTC; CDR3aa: CASRLPGQGLYGYTF
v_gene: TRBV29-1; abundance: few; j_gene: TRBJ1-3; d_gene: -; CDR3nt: TGCAGCGTGACAACAGGGTACTCTGGAAACACCATATATTTT; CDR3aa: CSVTTGYSGNTIYF
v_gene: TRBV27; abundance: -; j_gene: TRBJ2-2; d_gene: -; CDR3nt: TGTGCCAGCAGTTTATCGGGCTTTCGGGTTACTAGTACCGGGGAGCTGTTTTTT; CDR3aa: CASSLSGFRVTSTGELFF
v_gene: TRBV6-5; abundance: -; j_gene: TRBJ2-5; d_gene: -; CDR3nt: TGTGCCACCAGAAGGACACAGGCAGAGACCCAGTACTTC; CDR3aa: CATRRTQAETQYF
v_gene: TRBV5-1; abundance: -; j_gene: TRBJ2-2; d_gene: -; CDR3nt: TGCGCCAGCAGCTTGGCGCGGGGTTTGGACACCGGGGAGCTGTTTTTT; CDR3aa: CASSLARGLDTGELFF
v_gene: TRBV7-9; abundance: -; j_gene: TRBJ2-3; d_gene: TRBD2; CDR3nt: TGTGCCAGCAGCCAATGGCAGCGGGAAGCCCAAGAGTATGGGCAGTATTTT; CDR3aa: CASSQWQREAQEYGQYF
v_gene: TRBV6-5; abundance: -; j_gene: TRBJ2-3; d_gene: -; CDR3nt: TGTGCCAGCACAGGGGCGAGCGTAAATACGCAGTATTTT; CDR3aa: CASTGASVNTQYF
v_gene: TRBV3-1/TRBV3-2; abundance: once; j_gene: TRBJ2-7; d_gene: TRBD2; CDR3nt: TGTGCCAGCAGCCAAGAAGGACTAGCGGGAGGTAACACCCACTCATACGAGCAGTACTTC; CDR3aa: CASSQEGLAGGNTHSYEQYF
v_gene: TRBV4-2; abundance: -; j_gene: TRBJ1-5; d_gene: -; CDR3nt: TGTGCCAGCAGCCTCCTATCAGGGGAGGGTCAGCCCCAGCATTTT; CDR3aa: CASSLLSGEGQPQHF
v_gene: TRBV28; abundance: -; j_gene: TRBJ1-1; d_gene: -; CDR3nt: TGTGCCAGTGGGGGCCCTTACCATCAGGGGAACACTGAAGCTTTCTTT; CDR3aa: CASGGPYHQGNTEAFF
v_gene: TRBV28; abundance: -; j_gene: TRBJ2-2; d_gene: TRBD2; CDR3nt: TGTGCCAGCATCGGAGCGGGAGTAGGGACCGGGGAGCTGTTTTTT; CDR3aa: CASIGAGVGTGELFF
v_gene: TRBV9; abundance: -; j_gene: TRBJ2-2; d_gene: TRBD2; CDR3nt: TGTGCCAGCAGCGTTTCAGCGGGAGTTTGGGAGCTGTTTTTT; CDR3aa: CASSVSAGVWELFF
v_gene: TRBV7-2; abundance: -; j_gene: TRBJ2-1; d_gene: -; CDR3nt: TGTGCCAGCAGCCCATGGCGTGGGGAGAACAATGAGCAGTTCTTC; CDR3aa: CASSPWRGENNEQFF
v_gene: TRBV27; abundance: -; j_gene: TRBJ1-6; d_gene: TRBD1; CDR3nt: TGTGCCAGCAGTCCAGGACAGGGTAGCTCACCCCTCCACTTT; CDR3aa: CASSPGQGSSPLHF
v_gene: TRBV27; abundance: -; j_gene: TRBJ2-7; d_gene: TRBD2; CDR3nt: TGTGCCAGCAGTTTAGCCGGGACTAACACCTACGAGCAGTACTTC; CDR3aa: CASSLAGTNTYEQYF
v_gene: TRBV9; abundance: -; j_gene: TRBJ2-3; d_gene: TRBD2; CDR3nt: TGTGCCAGCAGCAGCCCCGGGACTAGAGAAGCAGATACGCAGTATTTT; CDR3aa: CASSSPGTREADTQYF